This TCR beta chain was retrieved from a study of blood T cell repertoires in COVID-19. Study summary: The United States, Italy and Spain were the sources of the acute and convalescent COVID-19 samples.

The table came from immunoSEQ multiplex PCR; TCRdb's copy has only in-frame clones and leaves some out. The data contain 50,000 to 60,000 clones, approximately 88% of them singletons. The Seattle site enrolled patients during active infection and followed them longitudinally. Sequenced sample: peripheral blood. The origin of this receptor is a man aged 40-50 years with COVID-19, enrolled during active disease.

The chain's CDR3 is CSVEPQGPKAFF. The DNA for the CDR3 is TGCAGCGTTGAGCCGCAGGGGCCCAAAGCTTTCTTT. V usage is TRBV29-1 and J usage is TRBJ1-1; D possibly corresponds to TRBD1 (6 bases). The V and J ends lost 3 bases and 9 bases respectively, with 14 bases between them. This CDR3 spans 12 amino acids. Germline V CDR1 and CDR2: SQVTM, ANQGSEA.